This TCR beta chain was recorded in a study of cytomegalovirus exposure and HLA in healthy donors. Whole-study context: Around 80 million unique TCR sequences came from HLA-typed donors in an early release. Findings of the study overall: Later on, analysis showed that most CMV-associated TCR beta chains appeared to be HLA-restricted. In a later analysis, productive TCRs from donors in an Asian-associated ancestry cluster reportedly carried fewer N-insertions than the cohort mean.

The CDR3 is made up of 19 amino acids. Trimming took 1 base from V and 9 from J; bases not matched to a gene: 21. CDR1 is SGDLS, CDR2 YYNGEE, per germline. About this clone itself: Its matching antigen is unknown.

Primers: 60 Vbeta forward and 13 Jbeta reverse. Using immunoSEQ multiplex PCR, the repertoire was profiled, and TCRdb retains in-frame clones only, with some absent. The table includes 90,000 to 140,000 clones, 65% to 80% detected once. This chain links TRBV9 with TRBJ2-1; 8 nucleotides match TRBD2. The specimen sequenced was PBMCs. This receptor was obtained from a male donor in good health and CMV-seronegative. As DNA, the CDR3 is TGTGCCAGCAGCGTAACTGTTGGGGCGGGAGGTGCTCGGAGGAGTGAGCAGTTCTTC. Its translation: CASSVTVGAGGARRSEQFF.